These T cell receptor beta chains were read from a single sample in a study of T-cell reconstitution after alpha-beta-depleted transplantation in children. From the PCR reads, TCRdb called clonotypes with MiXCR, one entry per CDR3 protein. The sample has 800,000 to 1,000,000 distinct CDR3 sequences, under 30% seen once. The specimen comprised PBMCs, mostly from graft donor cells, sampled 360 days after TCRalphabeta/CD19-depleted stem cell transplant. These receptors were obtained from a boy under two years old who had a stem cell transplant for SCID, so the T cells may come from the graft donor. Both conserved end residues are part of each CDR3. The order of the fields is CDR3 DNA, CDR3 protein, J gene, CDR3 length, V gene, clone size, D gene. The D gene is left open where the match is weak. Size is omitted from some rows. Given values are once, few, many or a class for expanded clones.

cdr3_nt: TGTGCCAGCAGTTTCGGGGGAGGGCCTGCAACTAATGAAAAACTGTTTTTT
cdr3_aa: CASSFGGGPATNEKLFF
j_call: TRBJ1-4
cdr3_length: 17
v_call: TRBV12-3/TRBV12-4
clone_size: NA
d_call: NA

cdr3_nt: TGTGCCAGCAGCTTGGGGACGTCTTTGGCCAAAAACATTCAGTACTTC
cdr3_aa: CASSLGTSLAKNIQYF
j_call: TRBJ2-4
cdr3_length: 16
v_call: TRBV7-2
clone_size: NA
d_call: NA

cdr3_nt: TGTGCCAGTACAGATGGGACAACCTGCGAGCAGTACTTC
cdr3_aa: CASTDGTTCEQYF
j_call: TRBJ2-7
cdr3_length: 13
v_call: TRBV19
clone_size: NA
d_call: NA

cdr3_nt: TGCAGTGCTAGAGTAGGACTAGCGGGGGTGTTCACCGGGGAGCTGTTTTTT
cdr3_aa: CSARVGLAGVFTGELFF
j_call: TRBJ2-2
cdr3_length: 17
v_call: TRBV20-1
clone_size: NA
d_call: TRBD2

cdr3_nt: TGCAGTGCTAGAACTAGCGGATTCCTAGCCAAAAACATTCAGTACTTC
cdr3_aa: CSARTSGFLAKNIQYF
j_call: TRBJ2-4
cdr3_length: 16
v_call: TRBV20-1
clone_size: few
d_call: TRBD2

cdr3_nt: TGTGCCAGCAGCACCTCGATGGGGGCAGATACGCAGTATTTT
cdr3_aa: CASSTSMGADTQYF
j_call: TRBJ2-3
cdr3_length: 14
v_call: TRBV9
clone_size: NA
d_call: NA

cdr3_nt: TGTGCCAGCAGTGAACGATTCGGGGGCTCTGGGGCCAACGTCCTGACTTTC
cdr3_aa: CASSERFGGSGANVLTF
j_call: TRBJ2-6
cdr3_length: 17
v_call: TRBV25-1
clone_size: NA
d_call: NA

cdr3_nt: TGTGCCAGCACCCCGGGCGGGGTCTACGAGCAGTACTTC
cdr3_aa: CASTPGGVYEQYF
j_call: TRBJ2-7
cdr3_length: 13
v_call: TRBV12-3/TRBV12-4
clone_size: few
d_call: NA

cdr3_nt: TGTGCCAGCAGCCCCCTTCCGGCAGATACGCAGTATTTT
cdr3_aa: CASSPLPADTQYF
j_call: TRBJ2-3
cdr3_length: 13
v_call: TRBV7-9
clone_size: NA
d_call: NA

cdr3_nt: TGCGCCAGCAGCCAAGGGGACAGGGTGGGATCCTACGAGCAGTACTTC
cdr3_aa: CASSQGDRVGSYEQYF
j_call: TRBJ2-7
cdr3_length: 16
v_call: TRBV4-1
clone_size: NA
d_call: TRBD1

cdr3_nt: TGCGCCAGCAGCCAAGGACTGGGGACACATACTAACTATGGCTACACCTTC
cdr3_aa: CASSQGLGTHTNYGYTF
j_call: TRBJ1-2
cdr3_length: 17
v_call: TRBV4-3
clone_size: NA
d_call: NA

cdr3_nt: TGTGCCAGTACAGGGGGCGCGGGCACTGAAGCTTTCTTT
cdr3_aa: CASTGGAGTEAFF
j_call: TRBJ1-1
cdr3_length: 13
v_call: TRBV12-3/TRBV12-4
clone_size: NA
d_call: TRBD1

cdr3_nt: TGTGCCAGCAGCCCCCCAGGGGGCGGGGTTTCGAAGACCCAGTACTTC
cdr3_aa: CASSPPGGGVSKTQYF
j_call: TRBJ2-5
cdr3_length: 16
v_call: TRBV7-2
clone_size: NA
d_call: TRBD1

cdr3_nt: TGTGCCACCAGCAGAGGATGGGCTGTAGGTACAGATACGCAGTATTTT
cdr3_aa: CATSRGWAVGTDTQYF
j_call: TRBJ2-3
cdr3_length: 16
v_call: TRBV15
clone_size: NA
d_call: NA

cdr3_nt: TGTGCCAGCAGTCGTCCCCTACTAGGTAGCTCCTACAATGAGCAGTTCTTC
cdr3_aa: CASSRPLLGSSYNEQFF
j_call: TRBJ2-1
cdr3_length: 17
v_call: TRBV2
clone_size: few
d_call: NA

cdr3_nt: TGCGCCAGCAGCCAAGAGCTAAGAATCCCTTATAAGCAATTGTCCAATGAGCAGTTCTTC
cdr3_aa: CASSQELRIPYKQLSNEQFF
j_call: TRBJ2-1
cdr3_length: 20
v_call: TRBV4-1
clone_size: NA
d_call: NA

cdr3_nt: TGTGCCAGCAGCGAGGGGGCGGGGGGGTACAATGAGCAGTTCTTC
cdr3_aa: CASSEGAGGYNEQFF
j_call: TRBJ2-1
cdr3_length: 15
v_call: TRBV4-2
clone_size: NA
d_call: TRBD2

cdr3_nt: TGTGCCAGCAGCTTAAACGTTGGCCATACCCCCTACAATGAGCAGTTCTTC
cdr3_aa: CASSLNVGHTPYNEQFF
j_call: TRBJ2-1
cdr3_length: 17
v_call: TRBV7-3
clone_size: NA
d_call: NA

cdr3_nt: TGCGCCAGCAGCCCGAGCCCTAACCCCCTCTACGAGCAGTACTTC
cdr3_aa: CASSPSPNPLYEQYF
j_call: TRBJ2-7
cdr3_length: 15
v_call: TRBV5-1
clone_size: once
d_call: NA

cdr3_nt: TGCAGTGCTAGAGATAGTGGGGCAGGGGGTCAGCCCCAGCATTTT
cdr3_aa: CSARDSGAGGQPQHF
j_call: TRBJ1-5
cdr3_length: 15
v_call: TRBV20-1
clone_size: NA
d_call: TRBD1

cdr3_nt: TGTGCCAGCTCGTGGACTAGCGGGGTCTCCTCGAATGAGCAGTTCTTC
cdr3_aa: CASSWTSGVSSNEQFF
j_call: TRBJ2-1
cdr3_length: 16
v_call: TRBV18
clone_size: few
d_call: TRBD2

cdr3_nt: TGCAGTGCTAGTCTAGCGGGGGGGCGAAGTGAGCAGTTCTTC
cdr3_aa: CSASLAGGRSEQFF
j_call: TRBJ2-1
cdr3_length: 14
v_call: TRBV20-1
clone_size: NA
d_call: TRBD2

cdr3_nt: TGTGCCAGCAGCTCCCCCCCGAGGGGAAGGACCGGGGAGCTGTTTTTT
cdr3_aa: CASSSPPRGRTGELFF
j_call: TRBJ2-2
cdr3_length: 16
v_call: TRBV11-2
clone_size: many
d_call: NA

cdr3_nt: TGCGCCAGCAGCTTGGGTCTCCTCCCCTACGAGCAGTACTTC
cdr3_aa: CASSLGLLPYEQYF
j_call: TRBJ2-7
cdr3_length: 14
v_call: TRBV5-1
clone_size: NA
d_call: NA

cdr3_nt: TGTGCCATCTCCCCGGATAGCCCGTCGGATAATGAGCAGTTCTTC
cdr3_aa: CAISPDSPSDNEQFF
j_call: TRBJ2-1
cdr3_length: 15
v_call: TRBV7-9
clone_size: few
d_call: NA

cdr3_nt: TGCGCCAGCAGCGGGAGTGAGCAGTTCTTC
cdr3_aa: CASSGSEQFF
j_call: TRBJ2-1
cdr3_length: 10
v_call: TRBV5-1
clone_size: many
d_call: NA

cdr3_nt: TGTGCCAGCAGCCAAGAGTTAGGGCAGACGAGCTCCTACGAGCAGTACTTC
cdr3_aa: CASSQELGQTSSYEQYF
j_call: TRBJ2-7
cdr3_length: 17
v_call: TRBV4-2
clone_size: NA
d_call: NA

cdr3_nt: TGTGCCAGCAGACCTAGCGGGGGCTCTGGGGCCAACGTCCTGACTTTC
cdr3_aa: CASRPSGGSGANVLTF
j_call: TRBJ2-6
cdr3_length: 16
v_call: TRBV6-1
clone_size: NA
d_call: TRBD2

cdr3_nt: TGTGCCAGCAGCCAGAGAGGATCGGCCAACGTCCTGACTTTC
cdr3_aa: CASSQRGSANVLTF
j_call: TRBJ2-6
cdr3_length: 14
v_call: TRBV3-1
clone_size: NA
d_call: NA

cdr3_nt: TGCGCCAGCAGCCCACAGGGATTCGGGGAGCTGTTTTTT
cdr3_aa: CASSPQGFGELFF
j_call: TRBJ2-2
cdr3_length: 13
v_call: TRBV5-1
clone_size: few
d_call: NA

cdr3_nt: TGTGCCAGCAGCTTGACCGTAGCGCATGAGCAGTTCTTC
cdr3_aa: CASSLTVAHEQFF
j_call: TRBJ2-1
cdr3_length: 13
v_call: TRBV7-9
clone_size: NA
d_call: NA

cdr3_nt: TGCGCCAGCACCAGGACACACGCCATTTCCAATGAGCAGTTCTTC
cdr3_aa: CASTRTHAISNEQFF
j_call: TRBJ2-1
cdr3_length: 15
v_call: TRBV5-1
clone_size: once
d_call: NA

cdr3_nt: TGTGCCAGCAGCTTATGGGCGGGGGGGACCTACGAGCAGTACTTC
cdr3_aa: CASSLWAGGTYEQYF
j_call: TRBJ2-7
cdr3_length: 15
v_call: TRBV7-2
clone_size: NA
d_call: TRBD2

cdr3_nt: TGCAGTGCTAGCCGTTCCTCCAACCCCCACGTAACCTACGAGCAGTACTTC
cdr3_aa: CSASRSSNPHVTYEQYF
j_call: TRBJ2-7
cdr3_length: 17
v_call: TRBV20-1
clone_size: few
d_call: NA

cdr3_nt: TGCGCCAGCAGCCCAACAGCGGGGGGGGTCACAGATACGCAGTATTTT
cdr3_aa: CASSPTAGGVTDTQYF
j_call: TRBJ2-3
cdr3_length: 16
v_call: TRBV4-3
clone_size: many
d_call: TRBD2

cdr3_nt: TGTGCCAGCAGTGGGCTAGCGGGGATCACAGATACGCAGTATTTT
cdr3_aa: CASSGLAGITDTQYF
j_call: TRBJ2-3
cdr3_length: 15
v_call: TRBV2
clone_size: few
d_call: TRBD2

cdr3_nt: TGTGCCAGCAGCAAAGAAGAATCTCACCCTTATCAGCCCCAGCATTTT
cdr3_aa: CASSKEESHPYQPQHF
j_call: TRBJ1-5
cdr3_length: 16
v_call: TRBV21-1
clone_size: few
d_call: NA

cdr3_nt: TGCAGCGTCACTAGCGGAGGAACTGAAGCTTTCTTT
cdr3_aa: CSVTSGGTEAFF
j_call: TRBJ1-1
cdr3_length: 12
v_call: TRBV29-1
clone_size: NA
d_call: NA

cdr3_nt: TGCAGTGCTAGAGATAAAGGGGCGGCTGGAAACACCATATATTTT
cdr3_aa: CSARDKGAAGNTIYF
j_call: TRBJ1-3
cdr3_length: 15
v_call: TRBV20-1
clone_size: NA
d_call: NA

cdr3_nt: TGTGCCAGCAGCTACTCCGGGACACCCAAATACTCTGGGGCCAACGTCCTGACTTTC
cdr3_aa: CASSYSGTPKYSGANVLTF
j_call: TRBJ2-6
cdr3_length: 19
v_call: TRBV6-5
clone_size: few
d_call: NA

cdr3_nt: TGTGCCAGCTCATCGGACAGGCCCTACGAGCAGTACTTC
cdr3_aa: CASSSDRPYEQYF
j_call: TRBJ2-7
cdr3_length: 13
v_call: TRBV18
clone_size: many
d_call: TRBD1

cdr3_nt: TGTGCCAGCAGCCCGTTCTGGGGGAGGGCGAACACCGGGGAGCTGTTTTTT
cdr3_aa: CASSPFWGRANTGELFF
j_call: TRBJ2-2
cdr3_length: 17
v_call: TRBV11-2
clone_size: NA
d_call: TRBD2

cdr3_nt: TGTGCCAGCAGTGAGGCAGGGTGGGGCACAGATACGCAGTATTTT
cdr3_aa: CASSEAGWGTDTQYF
j_call: TRBJ2-3
cdr3_length: 15
v_call: TRBV12-3/TRBV12-4
clone_size: few
d_call: NA

cdr3_nt: TGTGCCAGCAGCTTCGGACAGGGGTCCACCGGGGAGCTGTTTTTT
cdr3_aa: CASSFGQGSTGELFF
j_call: TRBJ2-2
cdr3_length: 15
v_call: TRBV7-9
clone_size: few
d_call: TRBD1

cdr3_nt: TGTGCCAGCAGCTTCGTCACCTTGACTAGCGGGGGAGCCGGGGAGCTGTTTTTT
cdr3_aa: CASSFVTLTSGGAGELFF
j_call: TRBJ2-2
cdr3_length: 18
v_call: TRBV7-8
clone_size: NA
d_call: TRBD2

cdr3_nt: TGCAGCGTTGTGAGTGTGATCCGCACAGATACGCAGTATTTT
cdr3_aa: CSVVSVIRTDTQYF
j_call: TRBJ2-3
cdr3_length: 14
v_call: TRBV29-1
clone_size: NA
d_call: NA

cdr3_nt: TGCAGTGCTAGTCCGAGTGGCAGGGGCGGGAACACTGAAGCTTTCTTT
cdr3_aa: CSASPSGRGGNTEAFF
j_call: TRBJ1-1
cdr3_length: 16
v_call: TRBV20-1
clone_size: NA
d_call: NA

cdr3_nt: TGTGCCAGCACCCCTCTCCCGGGACAGGGGATTAACTATGGCTACACCTTC
cdr3_aa: CASTPLPGQGINYGYTF
j_call: TRBJ1-2
cdr3_length: 17
v_call: TRBV12-3/TRBV12-4
clone_size: few
d_call: TRBD1

cdr3_nt: TGTGCCAGCAGTTCCCTCCGACAGAAATTCAATGAGCAGTTCTTC
cdr3_aa: CASSSLRQKFNEQFF
j_call: TRBJ2-1
cdr3_length: 15
v_call: TRBV27
clone_size: few
d_call: NA

cdr3_nt: TGTGCCAGCTCACCTATTCAGGCCCGGGGGCCCATGAACACTGAAGCTTTCTTT
cdr3_aa: CASSPIQARGPMNTEAFF
j_call: TRBJ1-1
cdr3_length: 18
v_call: TRBV18
clone_size: once
d_call: NA

cdr3_nt: TGTGCCAGCAGCCCGGCGAACCAAGAGACCCAGTACTTC
cdr3_aa: CASSPANQETQYF
j_call: TRBJ2-5
cdr3_length: 13
v_call: TRBV7-9
clone_size: NA
d_call: NA

cdr3_nt: TGTGCCAGCAGCTTGGGGCGGGGAGGGTTCGATCGGGATGAGCAGTTCTTC
cdr3_aa: CASSLGRGGFDRDEQFF
j_call: TRBJ2-1
cdr3_length: 17
v_call: TRBV7-3
clone_size: NA
d_call: TRBD2

cdr3_nt: TGCGCCAGCAGTTTTCGACAGTCCTCCTACAATGAGCAGTTCTTC
cdr3_aa: CASSFRQSSYNEQFF
j_call: TRBJ2-1
cdr3_length: 15
v_call: TRBV10-2
clone_size: few
d_call: NA

cdr3_nt: TGTGCCAGCGTATGGGGACCGTGGCAGTTCTTC
cdr3_aa: CASVWGPWQFF
j_call: TRBJ2-1
cdr3_length: 11
v_call: TRBV27
clone_size: many
d_call: NA

cdr3_nt: TGTGCCAGCAGCTTAGGGGTATTGTGGCAGGCCTACAATGAGCAGTTCTTC
cdr3_aa: CASSLGVLWQAYNEQFF
j_call: TRBJ2-1
cdr3_length: 17
v_call: TRBV7-2
clone_size: few
d_call: NA